This T cell receptor beta chain came from a study of cytomegalovirus exposure and HLA in healthy donors. At the level of the study: Sequencing of 150 million to 200 million T cells in an earlier analysis found 100 million to 140 million unique TCR beta sequences. From HLA-typed donors, an early data release held about 92 million unique TCRs. Whole-study results and caveats: With later analysis, a missense DCLRE1C variant became linked to TCR beta V- and J-gene trimming. A prior analysis recorded that most TCR beta V segments were productive about 90% or about 30% of the time.

The CDR3 covers 14 residues. V dropped 6 bases and J dropped 8 bases, with 16 bases sitting between them. Per the germline V gene, CDR1 is MNHNS and CDR2 is SASEGT. In regard to this clone: Its specificity is unknown.

The PCR used 60 Vbeta and 13 Jbeta primers. The method was immunoSEQ multiplex PCR; TCRdb's version includes in-frame clones alone and lacks a portion of them. This table holds about 95,000 clones, about four fifths found once. Sample: PBMCs. The chain employs TRBV6-1 and TRBJ1-4; D may be TRBD1 (5 bases). The source of this sequence is a woman in her 40s in good health and CMV-seronegative. CDR3 protein: CASSQVQVKEKLFF. In DNA, the CDR3 is TGTGCCAGCAGCCAGGTACAGGTGAAGGAAAAACTGTTTTTT.